The 10 T cell receptor beta chains below come from one sample, sequenced in a study of shared clonotypes between healthy human individuals. The data were produced by immunoSEQ multiplex PCR, yet TCRdb's version contains in-frame clones alone and is incomplete. The table records some 2.1 million clones, 85% to 95% of them present only once. Material: naive CD4+ T cells sorted from blood. Subset defined: CD45RA+ positively selected. The receptors were gathered from a man aged 18 to 29 in good health.

The chain employs TRBV10-3 and TRBJ2-5, with D perhaps being TRBD1 or TRBD2 (6 bases each). The CDR3 loop spans 19 amino acids. CDR1 is ENHRY, CDR2 SYGVKD, per germline. V lost 0 bases, J lost 5 bases, and 25 bases lay in between. CDR3 sequence: CAISESATSKGVVGETQYF. For the CDR3, the DNA is TGTGCCATCAGTGAGTCAGCGACTAGTAAGGGGGTAGTAGGTGAGACCCAGTACTTC.

Note on this clone: A junction end diverges from the germline sequence, so it may reflect a read error. The chain couples TRBV7-7 to TRBJ2-7; 10 bases agree with TRBD1. From germline, CDR1 is SSHAT and CDR2 FNYEAQ (reference sequence). The CDR3 consists of 14 residues. CDR3 protein: CASSEGDRGNEQYF. The CDR3 DNA follows: TGTGCTAGCAGCGAAGGGGACAGGGGTAACGAGCAGTACTTC.

This clone was found once. The sample contains more than one DNA sequence encoding this CDR3. V gene TRBV4-1 combines with J gene TRBJ2-3; 8 bases agree with TRBD2. Germline CDR1 is MGHRA and CDR2 is YSYEKL. The V segment lost 1 base and the J segment 0 bases; nucleotides outside the gene matches: 3. The CDR3 is 16 residues long. CDR3 DNA: TGCGCCAGCAGCCAAGGTACTAGCGGAAGCACAGATACGCAGTATTTT. Residues: CASSQGTSGSTDTQYF.

Comment on this clone: Other DNA sequences in this specimen translate into the identical CDR3. V is TRBV28 and J is TRBJ2-7; D may be TRBD1 or TRBD2 (5 bases each). Trimming shortened V by 6 bases and J by 4 bases, and 16 bases separated the two germline ends. In germline, CDR1 is MDHEN, CDR2 SYDVKM. The length of the CDR3 is 14 residues. In nucleotides, the CDR3 is TGTGCCAGCAGCCTCCAGGGACCCCCTTACGAGCAGTACTTC. This encodes CASSLQGPPYEQYF.

The CDR3 bases are TGTGCCAGCAGAGGACTGACAGGGTCATCACCCCTCCACTTT. This codes for CASRGLTGSSPLHF. The chain links TRBV2 to TRBJ1-6; 7 nucleotides agree with TRBD1. This CDR3 has 14 amino acids. Germline V CDR1 and CDR2: SNHLY, FYNNEI. V trimming: 6 bases; J trimming: 10 bases; junction bases outside the gene matches: 9.

The V gene is TRBV7-2, the J gene TRBJ1-3; weak D call: TRBD1 (5 bases). Germline V CDR1 and CDR2: SGHTA, FQGNSA. The CDR3 is made up of 16 amino acids. Trimming shortened V by 1 base and J by 2 bases, and 12 bases separated the two germline ends. The CDR3 coding sequence is TGTGCCAGCAGCTTAGGGGACCTAGCGGCTGGAAACACCATATATTTT. Residues: CASSLGDLAAGNTIYF.

The chain links TRBV4-1 to TRBJ1-4; 11 bases align to TRBD1. CDR1 and CDR2 (germline): MGHRA, YSYEKL. V dropped 1 base and J dropped 13; count of bases not matched to a gene: 11. The CDR3 extends over 16 amino acids. The CDR3 DNA reads TGCGCCAGCAGCCAAGCCCCGGGACAGGGGGTTGTGGTACTGTTTTTT. Translated, it gives CASSQAPGQGVVVLFF.

The chain couples TRBV9 to TRBJ2-3; 7 nucleotides agree with TRBD2. J lost 4 bases, V lost 1 base, and 12 bases had no gene match. The CDR3 loop spans 17 amino acids. Germline values: CDR1 SGDLS, CDR2 YYNGEE. The CDR3 DNA follows: TGTGCCAGCAGCGTACAGTGGGGCGGGGGTTCCTCAGATACGCAGTATTTT. It is translated as CASSVQWGGGSSDTQYF.

This clone came up a few times. A much larger clone differs from this one at a single base, so this may be a read error. The J gene is TRBJ1-5, the V gene TRBV10-3, with unresolved D. CDR1 ENHRY and CDR2 SYGVKD come from the germline V gene. V gave up 0 bases and J gave up 5 bases, with 5 bases separating them. The CDR3 extends over 13 amino acids. This CDR3 reads CAISESVDQPQHF. Here the CDR3 DNA reads TGTGCCATCAGTGAGTCGGTGGATCAGCCCCAGCATTTT.

V is TRBV4-3 and J is TRBJ1-4, with TRBD1 as a possible D gene (5 bases). The V gene's germline CDR1 is LGHNA and CDR2 YSLEER. The CDR3 consists of 16 residues. V was pared by 2 bases and J by 7 bases, with 17 bases between. The CDR3 DNA follows: TGCGCCAGCAGCCAAAGGACTATAGGGGACGGTGAAAAACTGTTTTTT. Its protein product is CASSQRTIGDGEKLFF.